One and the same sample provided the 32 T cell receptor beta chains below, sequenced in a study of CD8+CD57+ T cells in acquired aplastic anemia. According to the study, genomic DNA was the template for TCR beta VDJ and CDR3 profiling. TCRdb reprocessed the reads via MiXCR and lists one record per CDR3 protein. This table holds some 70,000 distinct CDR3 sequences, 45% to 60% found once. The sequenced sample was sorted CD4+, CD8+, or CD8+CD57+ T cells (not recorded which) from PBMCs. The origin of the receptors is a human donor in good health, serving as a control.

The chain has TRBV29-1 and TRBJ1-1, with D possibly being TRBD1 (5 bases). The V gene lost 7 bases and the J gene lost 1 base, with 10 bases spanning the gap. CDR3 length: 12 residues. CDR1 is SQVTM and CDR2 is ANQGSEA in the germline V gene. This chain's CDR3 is CSAHTGNTEAFF. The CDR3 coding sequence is TGCAGCGCCCATACAGGGAACACTGAAGCTTTCTTT.

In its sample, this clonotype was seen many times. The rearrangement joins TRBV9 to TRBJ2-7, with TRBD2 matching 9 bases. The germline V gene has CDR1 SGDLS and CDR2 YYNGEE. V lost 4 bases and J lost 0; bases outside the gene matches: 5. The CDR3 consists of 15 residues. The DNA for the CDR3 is TGTGCCAGCAGCCTCGATAGCGGGAGCTCCTACGAGCAGTACTTC. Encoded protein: CASSLDSGSSYEQYF.

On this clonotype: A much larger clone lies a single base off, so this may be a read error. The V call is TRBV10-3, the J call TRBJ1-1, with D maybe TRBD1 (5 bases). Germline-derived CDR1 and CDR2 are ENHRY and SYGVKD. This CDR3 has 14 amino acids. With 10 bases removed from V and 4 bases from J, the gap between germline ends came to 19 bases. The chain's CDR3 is CASTAGGVSTEAFF. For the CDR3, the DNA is TGTGCCAGCACCGCGGGGGGGGTGAGCACTGAAGCTTTCTTT.

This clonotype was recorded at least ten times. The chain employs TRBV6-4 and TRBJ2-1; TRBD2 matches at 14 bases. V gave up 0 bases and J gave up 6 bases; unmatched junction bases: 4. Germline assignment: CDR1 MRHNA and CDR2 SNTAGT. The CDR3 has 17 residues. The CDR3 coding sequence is TGTGCCAGCAGTGACTCCGAGACTAGCGGGGGGGCCAATGAGCAGTTCTTC. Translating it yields CASSDSETSGGANEQFF.

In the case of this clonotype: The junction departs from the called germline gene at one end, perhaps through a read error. As DNA, the CDR3 is TGCAGTGCCAGAGGTAGCGGGGGCGAGCAGTACTTC. It specifies CSARGSGGEQYF. This rearrangement joins TRBV20-1 to TRBJ2-7, with 9 bases matching TRBD2. The length of the CDR3 is 12 residues. Germline values: CDR1 DFQATT, CDR2 SNEGSKA (reference sequence).

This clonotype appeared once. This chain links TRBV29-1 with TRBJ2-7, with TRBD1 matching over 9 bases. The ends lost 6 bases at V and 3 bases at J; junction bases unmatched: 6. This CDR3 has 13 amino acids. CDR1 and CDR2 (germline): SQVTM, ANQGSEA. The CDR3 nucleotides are TGCAGCGTCGAACAGGGGGCTCGCTACGAGCAGTACTTC. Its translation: CSVEQGARYEQYF.

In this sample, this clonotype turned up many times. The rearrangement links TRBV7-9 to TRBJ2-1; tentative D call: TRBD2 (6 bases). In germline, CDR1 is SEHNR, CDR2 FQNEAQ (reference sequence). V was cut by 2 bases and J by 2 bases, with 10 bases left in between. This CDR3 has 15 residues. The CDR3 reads CASSLSGGTYNEQFF. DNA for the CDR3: TGTGCCAGCAGCTTATCCGGCGGGACCTACAATGAGCAGTTCTTC.

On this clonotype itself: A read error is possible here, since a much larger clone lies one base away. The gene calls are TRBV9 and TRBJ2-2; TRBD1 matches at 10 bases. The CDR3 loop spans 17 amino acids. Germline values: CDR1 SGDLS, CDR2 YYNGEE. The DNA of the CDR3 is TGTGCCTGCAGCGTAGGGGGACAGGGGTGGAACACCGGGGAGCTGCTTTTT. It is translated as CACSVGGQGWNTGELLF.

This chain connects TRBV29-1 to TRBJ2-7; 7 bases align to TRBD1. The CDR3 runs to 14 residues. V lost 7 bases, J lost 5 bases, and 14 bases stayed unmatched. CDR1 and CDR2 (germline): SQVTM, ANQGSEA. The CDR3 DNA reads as TGCAGCGCCGAAAACAGGGGTGAAGGGGACGAGCAGTACTTC. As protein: CSAENRGEGDEQYF.

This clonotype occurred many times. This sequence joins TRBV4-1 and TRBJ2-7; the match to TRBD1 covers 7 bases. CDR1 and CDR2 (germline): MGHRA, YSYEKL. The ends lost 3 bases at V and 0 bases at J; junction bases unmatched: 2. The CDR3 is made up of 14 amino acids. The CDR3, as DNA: TGCGCCAGCAGCCACAGGGACAGCTCCTACGAGCAGTACTTC. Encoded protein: CASSHRDSSYEQYF.

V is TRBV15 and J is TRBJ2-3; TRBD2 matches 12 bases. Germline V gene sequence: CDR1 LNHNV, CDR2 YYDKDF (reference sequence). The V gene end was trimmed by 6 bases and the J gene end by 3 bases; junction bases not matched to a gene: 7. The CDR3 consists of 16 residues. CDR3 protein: CATSSTSGGSTDTQYF. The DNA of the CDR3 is TGTGCCACCAGTTCGACTAGCGGGGGTAGTACAGATACGCAGTATTTT.

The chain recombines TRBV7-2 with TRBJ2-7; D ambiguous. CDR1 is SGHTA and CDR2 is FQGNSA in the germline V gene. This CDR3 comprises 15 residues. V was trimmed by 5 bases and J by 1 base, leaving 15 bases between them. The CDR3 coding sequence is TGTGCCAGCAGCCCTTCCGACACCGTATCCTACGAGCAGTACTTC. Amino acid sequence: CASSPSDTVSYEQYF.

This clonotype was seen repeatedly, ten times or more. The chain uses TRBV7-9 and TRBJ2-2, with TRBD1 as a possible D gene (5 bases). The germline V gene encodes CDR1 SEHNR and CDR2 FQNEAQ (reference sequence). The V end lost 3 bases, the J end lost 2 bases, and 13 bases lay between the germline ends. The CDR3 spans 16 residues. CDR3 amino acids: CASSLGQTANTGELFF. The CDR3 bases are TGTGCCAGCAGCTTGGGCCAGACAGCCAACACCGGGGAGCTGTTTTTT.

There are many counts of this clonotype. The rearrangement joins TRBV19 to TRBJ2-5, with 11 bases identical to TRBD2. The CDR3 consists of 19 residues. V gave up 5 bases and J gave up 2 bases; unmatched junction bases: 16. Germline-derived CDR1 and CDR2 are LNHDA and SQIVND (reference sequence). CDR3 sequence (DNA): TGTGCCAGTAGTCCCGCGGGCCCAGGGACTAGCGGCGTTCAAGAGACCCAGTACTTC. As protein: CASSPAGPGTSGVQETQYF.

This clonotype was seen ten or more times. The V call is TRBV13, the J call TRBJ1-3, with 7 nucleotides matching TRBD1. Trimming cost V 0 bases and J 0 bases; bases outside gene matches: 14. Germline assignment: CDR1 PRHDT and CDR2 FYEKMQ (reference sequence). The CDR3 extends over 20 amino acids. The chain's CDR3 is CASSLGGLATGPRSGNTIYF. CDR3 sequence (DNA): TGTGCCAGCAGCTTAGGGGGGCTAGCGACAGGGCCCCGCTCTGGAAACACCATATATTTT.

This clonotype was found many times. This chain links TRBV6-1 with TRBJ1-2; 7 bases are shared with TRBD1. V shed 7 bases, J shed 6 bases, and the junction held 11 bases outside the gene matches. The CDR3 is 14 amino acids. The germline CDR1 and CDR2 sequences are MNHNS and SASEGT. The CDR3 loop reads CASIQTGIRDGYTF. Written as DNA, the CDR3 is TGTGCCAGCATCCAGACAGGGATTCGTGATGGCTACACCTTC.

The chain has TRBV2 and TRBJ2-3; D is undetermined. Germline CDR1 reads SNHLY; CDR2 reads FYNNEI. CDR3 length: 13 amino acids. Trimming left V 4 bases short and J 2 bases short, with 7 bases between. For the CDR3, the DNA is TGTGCCAGCAGTGGAGAACACACAGATACGCAGTATTTT. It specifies CASSGEHTDTQYF.

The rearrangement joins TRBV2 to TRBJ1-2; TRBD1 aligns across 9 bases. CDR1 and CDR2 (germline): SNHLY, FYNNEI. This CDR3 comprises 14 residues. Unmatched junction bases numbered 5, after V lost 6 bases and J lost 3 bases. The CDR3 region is CASSRTGADYGYTF. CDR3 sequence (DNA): TGTGCCAGCAGCAGGACAGGGGCGGACTATGGCTACACCTTC.

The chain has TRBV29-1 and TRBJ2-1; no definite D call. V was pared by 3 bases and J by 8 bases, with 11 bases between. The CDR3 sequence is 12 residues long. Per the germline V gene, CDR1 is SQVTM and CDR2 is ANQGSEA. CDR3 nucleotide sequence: TGCAGCGTTGAGGTCTACCAGGATGAGCAGTTCTTC. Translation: CSVEVYQDEQFF.

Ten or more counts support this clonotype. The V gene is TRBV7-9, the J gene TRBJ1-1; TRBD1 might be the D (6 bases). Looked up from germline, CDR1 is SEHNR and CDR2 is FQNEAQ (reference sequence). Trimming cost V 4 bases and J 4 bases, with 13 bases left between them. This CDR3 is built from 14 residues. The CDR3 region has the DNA TGTGCCAGCAGCTCGGCCAGGGGCAGCACTGAAGCTTTCTTT. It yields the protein CASSSARGSTEAFF.

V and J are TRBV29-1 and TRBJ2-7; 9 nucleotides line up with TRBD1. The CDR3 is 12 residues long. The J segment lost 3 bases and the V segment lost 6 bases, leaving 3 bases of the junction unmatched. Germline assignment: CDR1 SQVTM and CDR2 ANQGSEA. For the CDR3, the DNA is TGCAGCGTCGGGACAGGGAGCTACGAGCAGTACTTC. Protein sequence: CSVGTGSYEQYF.

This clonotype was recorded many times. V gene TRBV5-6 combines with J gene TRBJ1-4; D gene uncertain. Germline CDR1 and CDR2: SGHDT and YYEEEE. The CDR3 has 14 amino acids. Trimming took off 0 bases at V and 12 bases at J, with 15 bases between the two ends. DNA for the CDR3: TGTGCCAGCAGCTTGGTTCAGTCAATTGGGGAACTGTTTTTT. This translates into CASSLVQSIGELFF.

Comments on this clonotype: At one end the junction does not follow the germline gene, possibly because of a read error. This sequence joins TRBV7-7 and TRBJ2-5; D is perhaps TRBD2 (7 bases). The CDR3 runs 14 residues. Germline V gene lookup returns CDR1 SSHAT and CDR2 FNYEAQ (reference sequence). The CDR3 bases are TGTGCTAGCAGCTTAGAACCGGGGGGCGAGACCCAGTACTTC. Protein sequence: CASSLEPGGETQYF.

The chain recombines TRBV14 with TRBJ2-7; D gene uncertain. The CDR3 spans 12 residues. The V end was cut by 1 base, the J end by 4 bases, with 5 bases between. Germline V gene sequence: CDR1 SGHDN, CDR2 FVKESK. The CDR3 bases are TGTGCCAGCAGCCAAGGCAGGTACGAGCAGTACTTC. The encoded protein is CASSQGRYEQYF.

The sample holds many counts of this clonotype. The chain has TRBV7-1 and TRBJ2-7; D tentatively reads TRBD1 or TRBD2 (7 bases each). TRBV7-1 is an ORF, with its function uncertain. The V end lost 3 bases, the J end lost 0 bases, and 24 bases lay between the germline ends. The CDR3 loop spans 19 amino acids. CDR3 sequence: CASSSAARDREGLSYEQYF. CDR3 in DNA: TGTGCCAGCAGCTCTGCGGCCAGAGACAGGGAGGGCCTCTCCTACGAGCAGTACTTC.

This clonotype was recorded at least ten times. CDR3 loop: CASSPEGGVGLDNSPLHF. CDR3 nucleotides: TGTGCCAGCAGCCCGGAGGGGGGAGTGGGGCTAGATAATTCACCCCTCCACTTT. The chain uses TRBV4-2 and TRBJ1-6, with D perhaps matching TRBD1 (6 bases). Per germline, CDR1 LGHNA and CDR2 YNFKEQ. The CDR3 has 18 amino acids. V dropped 4 bases and J dropped 5 bases, with 21 bases sitting between them.

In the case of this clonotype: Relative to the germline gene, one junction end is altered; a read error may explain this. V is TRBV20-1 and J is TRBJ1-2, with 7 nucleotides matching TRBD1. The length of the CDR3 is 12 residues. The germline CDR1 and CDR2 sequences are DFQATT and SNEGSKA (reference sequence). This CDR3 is CSALDRLYGHTF. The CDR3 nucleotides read TGCAGTGCCCTGGACAGGTTGTATGGCCACACCTTC.

CDR3 sequence reads: CATSSLVWNTEAFF. The CDR3 DNA follows: TGTGCCACCAGCAGCCTAGTATGGAACACTGAAGCTTTCTTT. The gene calls are TRBV15 and TRBJ1-1; no clear D gene. The CDR3 is made up of 14 amino acids. V shed 3 bases and J shed 1 base, with 9 bases lying between them. From germline, CDR1 is LNHNV and CDR2 YYDKDF (reference sequence).

This CDR3 is CASSSVGGRGGASEAFF. DNA for the CDR3: TGTGCCAGCAGTTCCGTAGGAGGGCGGGGGGGCGCTAGTGAAGCTTTCTTT. The genes are TRBV7-8 and TRBJ1-1; D is perhaps TRBD1 (6 bases). The CDR3 sequence is 17 residues long. The germline CDR1 and CDR2 sequences are SGHVS and FQNEAQ. Trimming took off 6 bases at V and 7 bases at J, with 27 bases between the two ends.

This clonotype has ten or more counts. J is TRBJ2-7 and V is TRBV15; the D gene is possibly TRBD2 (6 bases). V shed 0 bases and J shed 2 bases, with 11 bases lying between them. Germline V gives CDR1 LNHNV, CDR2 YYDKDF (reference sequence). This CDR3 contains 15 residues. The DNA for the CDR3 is TGTGCCACCAGCAGAGATGATAGCGGAACCTACGAGCAGTACTTC. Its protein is CATSRDDSGTYEQYF.

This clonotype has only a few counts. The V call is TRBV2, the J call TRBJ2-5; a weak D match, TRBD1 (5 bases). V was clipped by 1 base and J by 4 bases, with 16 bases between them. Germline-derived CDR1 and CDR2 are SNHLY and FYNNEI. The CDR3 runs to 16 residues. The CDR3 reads CASSEVVSWQGETQYF. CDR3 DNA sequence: TGTGCCAGCAGTGAAGTGGTGAGCTGGCAGGGAGAGACCCAGTACTTC.

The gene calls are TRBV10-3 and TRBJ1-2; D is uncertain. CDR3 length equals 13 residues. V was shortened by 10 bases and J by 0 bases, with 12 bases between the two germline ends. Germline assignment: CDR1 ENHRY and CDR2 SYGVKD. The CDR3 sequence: CASQGGTNYGYTF. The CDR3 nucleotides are TGTGCCAGCCAAGGAGGGACTAACTATGGCTACACCTTC.